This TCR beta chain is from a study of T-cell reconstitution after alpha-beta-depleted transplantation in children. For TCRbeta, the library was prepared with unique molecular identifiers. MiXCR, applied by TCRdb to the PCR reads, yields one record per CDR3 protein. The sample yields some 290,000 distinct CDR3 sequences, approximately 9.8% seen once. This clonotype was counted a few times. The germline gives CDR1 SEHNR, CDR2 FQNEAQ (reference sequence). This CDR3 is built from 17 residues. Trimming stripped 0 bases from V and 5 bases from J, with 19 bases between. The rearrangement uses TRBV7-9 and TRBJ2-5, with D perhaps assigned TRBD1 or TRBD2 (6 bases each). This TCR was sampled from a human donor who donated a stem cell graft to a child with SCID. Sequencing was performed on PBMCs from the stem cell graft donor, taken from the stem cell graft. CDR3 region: CASSLASGGFQGETQYF. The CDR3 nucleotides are TGTGCCAGCAGCTTAGCTTCCGGGGGCTTCCAAGGGGAGACCCAGTACTTC.